The 16 T cell receptor beta chains given below trace back to one sample, sequenced in a study of blood T cell repertoires in COVID-19. Profiling relied on immunoSEQ multiplex PCR, and the TCRdb table lists in-frame clones only, not all of them. The data contain 300,000 to 400,000 clones, about 90% of them singletons. Input material: peripheral blood. Receptor source: a woman aged 50 to 60 with COVID-19, enrolled during active disease.

This chain connects TRBV4-2 to TRBJ2-5; TRBD2 matches at 8 bases. Germline values: CDR1 LGHNA, CDR2 YNFKEQ. This CDR3 is 13 amino acids long. Germline trimming cut 4 bases from V and 5 bases from J; bases unmatched to any gene: 3. The CDR3 bases are TGTGCCAGCAGCCGCAGCGGGAGTGAGACCCAGTACTTC. Translated: CASSRSGSETQYF.

V gene TRBV7-9 combines with J gene TRBJ2-1; 9 nucleotides agree with TRBD2. V lost 1 base, J lost 2 bases, and 6 bases stayed unmatched. From germline, CDR1 is SEHNR and CDR2 FQNEAQ (reference sequence). This CDR3 is 17 amino acids long. CDR3 in DNA: TGTGCCAGCAGCTTAGGCGTAGCGGGAGTCACCTACAATGAGCAGTTCTTC. This codes for CASSLGVAGVTYNEQFF.

CDR3 in amino acids: CASKSGLSTDTQYF. The CDR3 DNA reads as TGTGCCAGCAAGTCGGGTCTGAGCACAGATACGCAGTATTTT. The chain uses TRBV7-2 and TRBJ2-3; D not resolved. Germline V gives CDR1 SGHTA, CDR2 FQGNSA. This CDR3 is built from 14 residues. V was trimmed by 7 bases and J by 0 bases, leaving 11 bases between them.

This clone was counted between two and nine times. The chain has TRBV18 and TRBJ1-1; tentative D call: TRBD1 (6 bases). Per the germline V gene, CDR1 is KGHSH and CDR2 is LQKENI. V was cut by 1 base and J by 11 bases, with 14 bases left in between. The CDR3 length is 13 residues. Here the CDR3 reads CASSPLPRGLAFF. CDR3 nucleotides: TGTGCCAGCTCACCACTCCCCAGGGGTTTGGCTTTCTTT.

The DNA for the CDR3 is TGTGCCAGCAGACTTCGGGTCTACAATGAGCAGTTCTTC. It specifies CASRLRVYNEQFF. The rearrangement uses TRBV7-2 and TRBJ2-1; D unresolved. Trimming left V 6 bases short and J 3 bases short, with 9 bases between. From germline, CDR1 is SGHTA and CDR2 FQGNSA. The CDR3 is 13 residues long.

V and J are TRBV5-6 and TRBJ2-7; TRBD1 agrees at 7 bases. V shed 6 bases, J shed 3 bases, and the junction held 6 bases outside the gene matches. Germline V gene lookup returns CDR1 SGHDT and CDR2 YYEEEE. The CDR3 spans 13 residues. The CDR3 spells CASTYRGNYEQYF. CDR3 DNA: TGTGCCAGCACGTACAGGGGAAACTACGAGCAGTACTTC.

This clone was counted only a few times. This chain links TRBV10-2 with TRBJ2-2; unclear D gene. Germline CDR1 reads WSHSY; CDR2 reads SAAADI. CDR3 size: 16 residues. V was trimmed by 3 bases and J by 5 bases, leaving 16 bases between them. This CDR3 reads CASSDFGSRGTGELFF. As DNA, the CDR3 is TGCGCCAGCAGTGATTTCGGCAGTCGCGGTACCGGGGAGCTGTTTTTT.

This rearrangement joins TRBV7-9 to TRBJ1-2, with TRBD1 matching over 8 bases. Unmatched junction bases numbered 6, after V lost 2 bases and J lost 7 bases. Germline V gives CDR1 SEHNR, CDR2 FQNEAQ (reference sequence). The CDR3 consists of 14 residues. The CDR3 region is CASSLIGRGPGYTF. The CDR3 DNA reads TGTGCCAGCAGCTTAATCGGCAGGGGGCCTGGCTACACCTTC. Combining the CDR3 with reference TRBV7-9 and TRBJ1-2 gives the whole variable domain DTGVSQNPRHKITKRGQNVTFRCDPISEHNRLYWYRQTLGQGPEFLTYFQNEAQLEKSRLLSDRFSAERPKGSFSTLEIQRTEQGDSAMYLCASSLIGRGPGYTFGSGTRLTVV.

V usage is TRBV19 and J usage is TRBJ1-5; D is unclear. From germline, CDR1 is LNHDA and CDR2 SQIVND (reference sequence). This CDR3 is 12 amino acids long. V shed 7 bases and J shed 4 bases, with 8 bases lying between them. CDR3 residues: CASTSRNQPQHF. Here the CDR3 DNA reads TGTGCCAGTACTTCGAGGAATCAGCCCCAGCATTTT. The variable domain in full, completed from reference TRBV19 and TRBJ1-5, reads DGGITQSPKYLFRKEGQNVTLSCEQNLNHDAMYWYRQDPGQGLRLIYYSQIVNDFQKGDIAEGYSVSREKKESFPLTVTSAQKNPTAFYLCASTSRNQPQHFGDGTRLSIL.

A single count supports this clone. The junction does not match germline at one end; this may be a read error. At the DNA level, this CDR3 is encoded by other sequences in the same sample as well. The gene calls are TRBV24-1 and TRBJ2-1, with D tentatively TRBD1 or TRBD2 (8 bases each). The CDR3 extends over 15 amino acids. Germline V gene lookup returns CDR1 KGHDR and CDR2 SFDVKD. The CDR3 reads CAPRGRGEAYNEQFF. The CDR3 DNA reads TGTGCCCCCAGGGGGCGGGGGGAGGCCTACAATGAGCAGTTCTTC.

The chain recombines TRBV18 with TRBJ2-7, with 8 nucleotides matching TRBD1. The junction had 8 bases not matched to a gene; V was cut back by 4 bases and J by 6 bases. Germline CDR1 and CDR2: KGHSH and LQKENI. The CDR3 has 14 residues. CDR3 in DNA: TGTGCCAGCTCACAAACGGGACAGGTCATCGAGCAGTACTTC. Amino acids: CASSQTGQVIEQYF.

This sequence joins TRBV19 and TRBJ1-2, with 7 positions matching TRBD1. Germline V gene lookup returns CDR1 LNHDA and CDR2 SQIVND (reference sequence). Trimming cost V 7 bases and J 6 bases; bases outside gene matches: 8. This CDR3 spans 13 amino acids. CDR3 nucleotide sequence: TGTGCCAGTAATCCAAACAGGGGAAATGGCTACACCTTC. Protein sequence: CASNPNRGNGYTF.

This clone showed up just once. The V call is TRBV5-1, the J call TRBJ2-3; the match to TRBD2 covers 8 bases. This CDR3 contains 16 residues. The germline gives CDR1 SGHRS, CDR2 YFSETQ. After removal of 4 bases from V and 3 bases from J, the junction contained 10 bases not matched to a gene. CDR3 coding DNA: TGCGCCAGCAGCCCCGGGTTACGGGAGGGGACAGATACGCAGTATTTT. Its translation: CASSPGLREGTDTQYF.

This clone has just one count. This sequence joins TRBV6-5 and TRBJ2-2, with 9 nucleotides matching TRBD2. J gave up 5 bases and V 2 bases, and 3 bases lay outside the gene matches. Germline values: CDR1 MNHEY, CDR2 SVGAGI. The CDR3 consists of 15 residues. The CDR3 DNA reads as TGTGCCAGCAGTTACCTAGCGGGACATACCGGGGAGCTGTTTTTT. Amino acids: CASSYLAGHTGELFF.

The V call is TRBV3-1 (or the pseudogene TRBV3-2), the J call TRBJ1-2; 7 bases align to TRBD1. The CDR3 is 14 residues long. CDR1 is LGHDT and CDR2 is YNNKEL in the germline V gene (reference sequence). V shed 5 bases and J 11 bases; nucleotides not matched to a gene: 14. The CDR3 coding sequence is TGTGCCAGCAGCTACCGACAGGGATCCGTTGGGTACACCTTC. Amino acid sequence: CASSYRQGSVGYTF.

In regard to this clone: In the same sample, other DNA sequences code for this CDR3. This chain uses TRBV5-1 with TRBJ2-5, with no clear D. V shed 0 bases and J shed 5 bases, with 2 bases lying between them. Germline assignment: CDR1 SGHRS and CDR2 YFSETQ. CDR3 length: 11 amino acids. The CDR3 is CASSLAETQYF. The DNA of the CDR3 is TGCGCCAGCAGCTTGGCTGAGACCCAGTACTTC. Together with reference TRBV5-1 and TRBJ2-5, the CDR3 gives the full variable domain: KAGVTQTPRYLIKTRGQQVTLSCSPISGHRSVSWYQQTPGQGLQFLFEYFSETQRNKGNFPGRFSGRQFSNSRSEMNVSTLELGDSALYLCASSLAETQYFGPGTRLLVL.